Listed below are T cell receptor beta chains from one sample, sequenced in a study of blood T cell repertoires in COVID-19. Assay: immunoSEQ multiplex PCR; the TCRdb copy retains only in-frame clones and omits some. The sample yields approximately 300,000 clones, around 90% seen once. Sample: peripheral blood. The origin of the receptors is a woman in her 40s with COVID-19, enrolled during active disease. CDR3s include the opening cysteine and the closing phenylalanine or tryptophan. The D gene is left open where the match is weak. The size field is filled for only some rows; it gives once, few, many or a size class.

j_call d_call v_call clone_size cdr3_aa cdr3_nt
TRBJ1-6 . TRBV4-3 . CASSQDGRGSPLHF TGCGCCAGCAGCCAAGATGGGAGGGGATCACCCCTCCACTTT
TRBJ2-7 . TRBV19 . CAVRPGHAPDEQYF TGTGCCGTCCGGCCGGGACACGCACCAGACGAGCAGTACTTC
TRBJ2-1 . TRBV19 . CASSTHPPPTASSYNEQFF TGTGCCAGTAGTACCCACCCCCCCCCGACAGCCAGCTCCTACAATGAGCAGTTCTTC
TRBJ1-3 . TRBV5-1 . CASSRDDRSNTIYF TGCGCCAGCAGCAGGGACGACAGGTCAAACACCATATATTTT
TRBJ1-2 . TRBV19 . CASSIQGGDYGYTF TGTGCCAGTAGTATACAGGGAGGTGACTATGGCTACACCTTC
TRBJ1-1 . TRBV6-7 . CASHGHRELVNTEAFF TGTGCCAGTCATGGGCACAGGGAGCTAGTGAACACTGAAGCTTTCTTT
TRBJ2-7 . TRBV6-5 . CASKQLQGQGKQYF TGTGCCAGCAAACAGTTACAGGGCCAGGGGAAGCAGTACTTC
TRBJ2-6 TRBD2 TRBV7-9 . CASTRTSLGSGANVLTF TGTGCCAGCACCCGGACTAGTCTAGGCTCTGGGGCCAACGTCCTGACTTTC
TRBJ1-4 . TRBV2 . CASSEGGGALGLEKLFF TGTGCCAGCAGTGAAGGAGGGGGAGCCCTGGGTTTGGAAAAACTGTTTTTT
TRBJ1-2 . TRBV6-2/TRBV6-3 . CASSYSENNYGYTF TGTGCCAGCAGTTACTCGGAGAATAACTATGGCTACACCTTC
TRBJ1-1 . TRBV5-1 . CASSSGGSAEAFF TGCGCCAGCAGTTCGGGGGGGAGTGCGGAGGCTTTCTTT
TRBJ2-7 TRBD2 TRBV27 . CASSFTREGLYEQYF TGTGCCAGCAGTTTTACGCGGGAGGGCCTATACGAGCAGTACTTC
TRBJ1-2 . TRBV19 . CASSMPRKGVGYTF TGTGCCAGTAGTATGCCGCGCAAGGGGGTCGGCTACACCTTC
TRBJ2-7 TRBD1 TRBV27 . CASSLSGQGNSYEQYF TGTGCCAGCAGTTTGTCGGGACAGGGCAACTCCTACGAGCAGTACTTC
TRBJ2-5 TRBD2 TRBV27 once CASGLRPGIAGGTKGAGRETQYF TGTGCCAGCGGCCTCCGACCGGGCATAGCGGGAGGGACTAAGGGGGCGGGTCGGGAGACCCAGTACTTC
TRBJ2-3 TRBD2 TRBV5-1 . CASSLVLAGTDTQYF TGCGCCAGCAGCTTGGTCCTAGCGGGCACAGATACGCAGTATTTT
TRBJ1-2 . TRBV7-9 . CASSSRGGRSGYTF TGTGCCAGCAGCTCCCGGGGGGGGCGCAGTGGCTACACCTTC
TRBJ2-5 . TRBV3-1/TRBV3-2 . CASSQVAFGETQYF TGTGCCAGCAGCCAAGTGGCTTTCGGGGAGACCCAGTACTTC
TRBJ2-2 TRBD2 TRBV6-5 . CASISSGYTGELFF TGTGCCAGCATATCTAGCGGTTACACCGGGGAGCTGTTTTTT
TRBJ1-5 . TRBV15 . CATSRLSGADGNQPQHF TGTGCCACCAGCAGATTATCAGGGGCTGACGGCAATCAGCCCCAGCATTTT
TRBJ1-5 . TRBV7-9 . CASSLAGGDSNQPQHF TGTGCCAGCAGCTTAGCGGGAGGGGATAGCAATCAGCCCCAGCATTTT
TRBJ2-7 TRBD2 TRBV9 . CASSIGTSWAYEQYF TGTGCCAGCAGCATAGGGACTAGCTGGGCCTACGAGCAGTACTTC
TRBJ1-6 . TRBV13 . CASSVEPINSPLHF TGTGCCAGCAGCGTAGAGCCGATTAATTCACCCCTCCACTTT
TRBJ1-2 TRBD1 TRBV9 . CASSTTTGSYGYTF TGTGCCAGCAGCACTACGACAGGGTCCTATGGCTACACCTTC
TRBJ1-1 TRBD1 TRBV7-9 . CASSQRRDREAFF TGTGCCAGCAGCCAGCGACGGGACAGAGAAGCTTTCTTT
TRBJ2-3 TRBD2 TRBV28 . CASSTGGLGTDTQYF TGTGCCAGCAGCACGGGAGGATTGGGGACAGATACGCAGTATTTT
TRBJ1-6 . TRBV19 few CASRDSVSPLHF TGTGCCAGTAGGGATAGCGTTTCACCCCTCCACTTT
TRBJ1-2 TRBD1 TRBV11-3 . CASSFDRGYGYTF TGTGCCAGCAGCTTCGACAGGGGCTATGGCTACACCTTC
TRBJ1-1 . TRBV7-9 . CASTQSVSGANEAFF TGTGCCAGCACCCAAAGCGTGTCAGGGGCCAATGAAGCTTTCTTT
TRBJ2-7 TRBD1 TRBV9 . CASSTLGQGIVEQYF TGTGCCAGCAGCACCCTTGGACAGGGGATTGTCGAGCAGTACTTC
TRBJ2-7 TRBD1 TRBV28 . CASSPPVGQAYEQYF TGTGCCAGCAGCCCGCCGGTTGGACAGGCCTACGAGCAGTACTTC
TRBJ2-4 . TRBV7-3 . CASLGGIRFPTLAKNIQYF TGTGCCAGCTTAGGCGGGATACGCTTCCCAACTCTAGCCAAAAACATTCAGTACTTC
TRBJ1-6 . TRBV6-5 . CASSYTEGGVGSPLHF TGTGCCAGCAGTTACACAGAAGGGGGGGTGGGGTCACCCCTCCACTTT
TRBJ2-7 . TRBV30 once CAWSVLGTHNYEQYF TGTGCCTGGAGTGTATTGGGGACTCATAACTACGAGCAGTACTTC
TRBJ1-1 . TRBV28 . CASSLWVGTINTEAFF TGTGCCAGCAGTTTATGGGTAGGGACAATAAACACTGAAGCTTTCTTT
TRBJ1-2 . TRBV18 . CASSPRQVPNYGYTF TGTGCCAGCTCACCACGGCAGGTCCCTAACTATGGCTACACCTTC
TRBJ2-5 . TRBV11-2 . CASSPKGSQGGETQYF TGTGCCAGCAGCCCGAAGGGTAGCCAGGGAGGAGAGACCCAGTACTTC
TRBJ2-5 . TRBV30 . CAWSRTGKTQYF TGTGCCTGGAGCAGGACGGGGAAGACCCAGTACTTC
TRBJ1-4 TRBD1 TRBV7-2 once CASSLQGALSVGNEKLFF TGTGCCAGCAGCTTACAGGGGGCTTTAAGCGTGGGGAATGAAAAACTGTTTTTT
TRBJ2-3 . TRBV7-9 . CASSFSGLAKDTQYF TGTGCCAGCAGCTTTAGTGGGCTAGCAAAAGATACGCAGTATTTT
TRBJ2-2 . TRBV29-1 . CSVEVRAGVNTGELFF TGCAGCGTTGAAGTTCGGGCAGGGGTGAACACCGGGGAGCTGTTTTTT
TRBJ2-7 . TRBV11-2 . CASSTTPYEQYF TGTGCCAGCAGCACGACTCCCTACGAGCAGTACTTC
TRBJ2-1 TRBD2 TRBV27 . CASSPQGAGGPSHNEQFF TGTGCCAGCAGTCCCCAGGGAGCGGGAGGGCCTTCCCACAATGAGCAGTTCTTC
TRBJ2-5 TRBD2 TRBV19 . CASSLRGGQETQYF TGTGCCAGTAGTCTACGGGGGGGACAAGAGACCCAGTACTTC
TRBJ2-3 TRBD2 TRBV19 . CASKDGGGIDTQYF TGTGCCAGTAAGGACGGGGGGGGAATCGATACGCAGTATTTT
TRBJ2-7 . TRBV7-2 . CASSLDRQSLGEQYF TGTGCCAGCAGCTTAGATAGACAGTCGCTGGGCGAGCAGTACTTC
TRBJ1-1 . TRBV28 . CASSPGNTEAFF TGTGCCAGCAGCCCAGGGAACACTGAAGCTTTCTTT
TRBJ1-3 TRBD1 TRBV7-9 . CASSMGQGPDSGNTIYF TGTGCCAGCAGCATGGGACAGGGGCCCGACTCTGGAAACACCATATATTTT
TRBJ1-1 . TRBV12-3/TRBV12-4 . CASSLVASEAFF TGTGCCAGCAGTTTAGTGGCCTCAGAAGCTTTCTTT
TRBJ2-3 . TRBV28 . CASNLPRSTDTQYF TGTGCCAGCAATCTACCCCGTAGCACAGATACGCAGTATTTT
TRBJ1-5 . TRBV28 . CASSFVTGSNQPQHF TGTGCCAGCAGTTTCGTCACAGGTAGCAATCAGCCCCAGCATTTT
TRBJ2-7 TRBD1 TRBV7-2 . CASSLSGGSHEQYF TGTGCCAGCAGCTTATCAGGGGGCAGCCACGAGCAGTACTTC
TRBJ1-3 . TRBV5-1 . CASSSSGQLSGNTIYF TGCGCCAGCAGCTCCAGCGGACAGCTCTCTGGAAACACCATATATTTT
TRBJ2-3 TRBD2 TRBV10-3 . CAISDWTSGGAGTQYF TGTGCCATCAGTGACTGGACTAGCGGGGGGGCGGGGACGCAGTATTTT
TRBJ1-5 . TRBV2 . CASSELDIIGPQHF TGTGCCAGCAGTGAACTGGACATCATAGGGCCCCAGCATTTT